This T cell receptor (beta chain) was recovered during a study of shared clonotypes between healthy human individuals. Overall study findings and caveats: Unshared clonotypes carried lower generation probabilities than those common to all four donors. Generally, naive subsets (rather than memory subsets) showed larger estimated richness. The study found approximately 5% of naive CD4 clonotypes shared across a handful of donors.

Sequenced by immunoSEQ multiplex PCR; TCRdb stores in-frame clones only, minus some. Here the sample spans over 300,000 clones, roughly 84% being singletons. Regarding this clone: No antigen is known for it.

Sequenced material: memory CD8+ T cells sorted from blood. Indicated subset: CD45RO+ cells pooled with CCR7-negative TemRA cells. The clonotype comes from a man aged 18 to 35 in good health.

This CDR3 reads CSVHTGGDYEQYF. The CDR3, as DNA: TGCAGCGTCCACACAGGGGGCGACTACGAGCAGTACTTC. The rearrangement links TRBV29-1 to TRBJ2-7, with 9 bases aligning to TRBD1. J lost 3 bases, V lost 6 bases, and 6 bases had no gene match. The CDR3 is 13 amino acids. The germline V gene encodes CDR1 SQVTM and CDR2 ANQGSEA.